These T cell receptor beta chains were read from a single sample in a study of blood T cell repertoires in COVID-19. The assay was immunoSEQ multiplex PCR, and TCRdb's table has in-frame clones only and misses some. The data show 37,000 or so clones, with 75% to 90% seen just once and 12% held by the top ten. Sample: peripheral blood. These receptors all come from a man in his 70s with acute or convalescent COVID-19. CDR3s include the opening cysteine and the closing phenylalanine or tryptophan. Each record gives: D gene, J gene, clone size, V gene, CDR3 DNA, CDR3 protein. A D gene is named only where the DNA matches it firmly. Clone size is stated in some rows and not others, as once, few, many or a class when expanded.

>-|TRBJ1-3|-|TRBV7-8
TGTGCCAGCAGCTTACGTAGTTTCTCTGGAAACACCATATATTTT
CASSLRSFSGNTIYF
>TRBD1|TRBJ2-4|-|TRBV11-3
TGTGCCAGCAGCCACCGCGGACAGGGCAACATTCAGTACTTC
CASSHRGQGNIQYF
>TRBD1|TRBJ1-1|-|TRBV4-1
TGCGCCAGCAGCCAAGCCAGGGGGGAGACTGAAGCTTTCTTT
CASSQARGETEAFF
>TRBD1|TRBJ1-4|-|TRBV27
TGTGCCAGCAGTCCGTGGACAGGGGGCGGGGACGGTACTAATGAAAAACTGTTTTTT
CASSPWTGGGDGTNEKLFF
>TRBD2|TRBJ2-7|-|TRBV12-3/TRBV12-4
TGTGCCCGCGGGCGGGAGGGCCTGGGGGAGCAGTACTTC
CARGREGLGEQYF
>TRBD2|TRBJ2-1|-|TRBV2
TGTGCCAGCAGTTTCGAGCGGGAGACGTACAATGAGCAGTTCTTC
CASSFERETYNEQFF
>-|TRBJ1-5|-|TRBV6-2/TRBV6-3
TGTGCCAGCAGTTTTGTCCAGAATCAGCCCCAGCATTTT
CASSFVQNQPQHF
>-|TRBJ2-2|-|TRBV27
TGTGCCAGCAGTTTGAGAGGGACGAACACCGGGGAGCTGTTTTTT
CASSLRGTNTGELFF
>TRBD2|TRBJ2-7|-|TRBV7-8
TGTGCCATTACGGGACTAGGAGGGAGGGGCTCCTACGAGCAGTACTTC
CAITGLGGRGSYEQYF
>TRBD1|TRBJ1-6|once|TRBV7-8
TGTGCCAGCAGCTCGGATCCCGGGACAGGGGTTAATTCACCCCTCCACTTT
CASSSDPGTGVNSPLHF
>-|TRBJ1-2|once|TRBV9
TGTGCCAGCAGCGTAGACGGGGACTATGGCTACACCTTC
CASSVDGDYGYTF
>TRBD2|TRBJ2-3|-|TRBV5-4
TGTGCCAGCAGCGCTCCGACTAGCGGGAGAGCGAATACGCAGTATTTT
CASSAPTSGRANTQYF
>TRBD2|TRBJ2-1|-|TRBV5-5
TGTGCCAGCAGCTTGACCGGGACTAGCTTCTACAATGAGCAGTTCTTC
CASSLTGTSFYNEQFF
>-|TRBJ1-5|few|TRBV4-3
TGCGCCAGCAGCCAAGGGACACTGGATCAGCCCCAGCATTTT
CASSQGTLDQPQHF
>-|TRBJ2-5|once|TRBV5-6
TGTGCCAGCAGCTTAAGGGGTATTGAGGAGACCCAGTACTTC
CASSLRGIEETQYF
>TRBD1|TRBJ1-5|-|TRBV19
TGTGCCACTCTGGCCAGGACAGGGGGCGCAGGGCAGCCCCAGCATTTT
CATLARTGGAGQPQHF
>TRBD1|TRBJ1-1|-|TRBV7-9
TGTGCCAGCAGTCCCAGCAGGACAGGCGGAATGAACACTGAAGCTTTCTTT
CASSPSRTGGMNTEAFF
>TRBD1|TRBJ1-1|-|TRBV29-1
TGCAGCGTTTTCCGGGACAGTATGAACACTGAAGCTTTCTTT
CSVFRDSMNTEAFF
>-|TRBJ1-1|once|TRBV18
TGTGCCAGCTCACCAATGGCAGGGGCTAACACTGAAGCTTTCTTT
CASSPMAGANTEAFF
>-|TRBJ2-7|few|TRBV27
TGTGCCAGCAGCCTTAACCCCGGGACTGGCTACGAGCAGTACTTC
CASSLNPGTGYEQYF
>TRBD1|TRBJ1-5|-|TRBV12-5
TGTGCTAGTGGTTTCCACCCAGGGACAGGGAATCAGCCCCAGCATTTT
CASGFHPGTGNQPQHF
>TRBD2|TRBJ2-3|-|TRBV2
TGTGCCAGCGGAGGACTAGCGGGAGTTTCAGATACGCAGTATTTT
CASGGLAGVSDTQYF
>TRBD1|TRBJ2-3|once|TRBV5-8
TGTGCCAGCAGCGACAGGGGGCGCCGGGGTACAGATACGCAGTATTTT
CASSDRGRRGTDTQYF
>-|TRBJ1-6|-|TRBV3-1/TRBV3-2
TGTGCCAGCAGCCAAGGTCCAGGTTATAATTCACCCCTCCACTTT
CASSQGPGYNSPLHF
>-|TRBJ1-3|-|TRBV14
TGTGCCAGCAGCCGCGGGACTGGAAACACCATATATTTT
CASSRGTGNTIYF
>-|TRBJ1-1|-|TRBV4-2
TGTGCCAGCAGCCAAGACCGAGACCGAGGTGAAGCTTTCTTT
CASSQDRDRGEAFF
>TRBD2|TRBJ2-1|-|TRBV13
TGTGCCAGCAGCTTAGGGCGGGAGGAGCAGTTCTTC
CASSLGREEQFF
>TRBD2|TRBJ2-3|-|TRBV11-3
TGTGCCAGCAGTGGGGGGGGAGGTTCCACAGATACGCAGTATTTT
CASSGGGGSTDTQYF
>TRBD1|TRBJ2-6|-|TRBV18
TGTGCCAGCTCATCCCGGACAGGGGCCACGGTCCTGACTTTC
CASSSRTGATVLTF
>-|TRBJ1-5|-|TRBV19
TGTGCCAGTAGTATCCAGGGAGGACAGCCCCAGCATTTT
CASSIQGGQPQHF
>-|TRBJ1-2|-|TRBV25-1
TGTGCCAGCAGTGATTGGACACAGTCTACTAACTATGGCTACACCTTC
CASSDWTQSTNYGYTF
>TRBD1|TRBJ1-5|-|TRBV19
TGTGCCAGTAGTACCGAGGGACAGGTAGACAATCAGCCCCAGCATTTT
CASSTEGQVDNQPQHF
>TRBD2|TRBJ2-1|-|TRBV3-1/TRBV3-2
TGTGCCAGCAGCCATCGACTAGCGGGCTACAATGAGCAGTTCTTC
CASSHRLAGYNEQFF
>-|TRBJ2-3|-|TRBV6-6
TGTGCCAGCAGTTACGGGAGCGGCACAGATACGCAGTATTTT
CASSYGSGTDTQYF
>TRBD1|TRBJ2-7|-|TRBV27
TGTGCCAGCAACTTTCGACGCCGGGACAGGCCCTACGAGCAGTACTTC
CASNFRRRDRPYEQYF
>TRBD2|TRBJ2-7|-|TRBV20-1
TGCAGTGCTAGTACTAGCGGGGAGTACGAGCAGTACTTC
CSASTSGEYEQYF
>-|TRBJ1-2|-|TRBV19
TGTGCCAGTAGCATTGGTCACCTGGGCTTTTCTAACTATGGCTACACCTTC
CASSIGHLGFSNYGYTF
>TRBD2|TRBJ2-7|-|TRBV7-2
TGTGCCAGCAGCGGTGGGACTAGCGGGATCGGCGCCTACGAGCAGTACTTC
CASSGGTSGIGAYEQYF
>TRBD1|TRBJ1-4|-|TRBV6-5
TGTGCCAGCAGTCGGGACAGAGTAAATGAAAAACTGTTTTTT
CASSRDRVNEKLFF
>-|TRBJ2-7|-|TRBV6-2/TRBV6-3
TGTGCCAGCAGTCCCAGGGGTCCCTACGAGCAGTACTTC
CASSPRGPYEQYF
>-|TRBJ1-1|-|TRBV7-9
TGTGCCAGCAGCCAAACCGGTTCTGAAGCTTTCTTT
CASSQTGSEAFF
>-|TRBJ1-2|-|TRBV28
TGTGCCAGCAGTGAGGCCGTGTTAGCTAACTATGGCTACACCTTC
CASSEAVLANYGYTF
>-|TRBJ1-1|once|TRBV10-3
TGTGCCATCAGTGAGTCCGGAGTATCTGAAGCTTTCTTT
CAISESGVSEAFF
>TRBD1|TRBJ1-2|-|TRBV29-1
TGCAGCGTTCCCCCCGGGACAGGAGGCTACACCTTC
CSVPPGTGGYTF
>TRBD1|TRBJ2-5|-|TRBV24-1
TGTGCCACCAGTGATCAGACAGGGGGCAAAGAGACCCAGTACTTC
CATSDQTGGKETQYF
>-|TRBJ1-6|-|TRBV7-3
TGTGCCAGCAGCCTTCGTAGCTCCTATAATTCACCCCTCCACTTT
CASSLRSSYNSPLHF
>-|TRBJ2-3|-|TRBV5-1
TGCGCCAGCAGCCTAGGGGGGGAGGTGGATACGCAGTATTTT
CASSLGGEVDTQYF
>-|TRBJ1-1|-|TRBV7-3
TGTGCCAGCAGCTTAGCTGGGGCGAACACTGAAGCTTTCTTT
CASSLAGANTEAFF
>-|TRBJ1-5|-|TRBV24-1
TGTGCCACCAGTGATTGGGGGGGAAATCAGCCCCAGCATTTT
CATSDWGGNQPQHF
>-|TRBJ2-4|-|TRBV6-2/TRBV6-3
TGTGCCAGCAGTCCGGGACTGCCTACAGCGAGCAAAAACATTCAGTACTTC
CASSPGLPTASKNIQYF
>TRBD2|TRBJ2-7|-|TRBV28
TGTGCCAGCAGTTCTCCGGGACTAGCGGCGGGAGAGCAGTACTTC
CASSSPGLAAGEQYF
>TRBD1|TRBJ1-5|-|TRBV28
TGTGCCAGTATAACAGGGGCCCAGCCCCAGCATTTT
CASITGAQPQHF
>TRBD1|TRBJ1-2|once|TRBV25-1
TGTGCCAGAACCGGGACAGCTAACTATGGCTACACCTTC
CARTGTANYGYTF